This T cell receptor (beta chain) was sequenced in a study of OX40 agonist ivuxolimab in advanced cancers. Study-level information: Patients in the trial were receiving intravenous ivuxolimab every 2 weeks, at doses of 0.01 to 10 mg/kg. The study, taken as a whole, reports: In the 0.1-3.0 mg/kg groups, partial responders showed among the lowest expansion.

CDR3 length equals 14 residues. The ends were cut back, 4 bases at V and 1 base at J, with 11 bases in the middle. CDR1 and CDR2 from the germline V gene are SGHAT and FQNNGV. The assay was immunoSEQ multiplex PCR, and TCRdb's table has in-frame clones only and misses some. The data hold some 130,000 clones, with about 93% observed a single time. With respect to this clone: As yet, its antigen is unknown.

This TCR was recovered from an adult with an advanced solid tumor such as melanoma, head and neck, liver or kidney cancer. The V call is TRBV11-2, the J call TRBJ2-7, with a possible D match to TRBD2 (5 bases). The source was CD4+ or CD8+ T cells sorted from blood, collected in a trial of the OX40 agonist ivuxolimab. The CDR3 here is CASSSRTYSYEQYF. DNA for the CDR3: TGTGCCAGCAGCTCCCGGACTTATTCCTACGAGCAGTACTTC.